Sequencing of this T cell receptor (beta chain) was carried out in a study of vaccination effects on CD4 cells after COVID-19. Only in-frame clones appear in the TCRdb table, and some are missing; sequencing was by immunoSEQ multiplex PCR. The top ten hold 3.5% to 5.5% of the sample, which has about 57,000 clones, approximately 81% seen once. Study observations and caveats: Clones arising from infection and from vaccination showed marked clonal contraction late after vaccination.

As to this clone: Its antigen remains unknown.

The CDR3 runs 17 residues. Germline V CDR1 and CDR2: SEHNR, FQNEAQ (reference sequence). V was trimmed by 1 base and J by 4 bases, leaving 17 bases between them. On approximately day 9 of culture, CD4+ T cells were separated out. Participants received two doses of either the BNT162b2 or mRNA-1273 vaccine. Vaccine recipients lacked prior SARS-CoV-2 infection and had negative nucleocapsid antibodies. On day 3 and again on day 7, half the medium was replaced with IL-2 medium. J is TRBJ1-3 and V is TRBV7-9; perhaps TRBD1 as D (5 bases). The sequencing here drew on CD4+ T cells from PBMCs cultured without peptide, taken after COVID-19 vaccination. The TCR comes from a human donor who received a COVID-19 vaccine. In nucleotides, the CDR3 is TGTGCCAGCAGCTTAGAGTCGGGGGTCCTATACGGAAACACCATATATTTT. Protein product: CASSLESGVLYGNTIYF.